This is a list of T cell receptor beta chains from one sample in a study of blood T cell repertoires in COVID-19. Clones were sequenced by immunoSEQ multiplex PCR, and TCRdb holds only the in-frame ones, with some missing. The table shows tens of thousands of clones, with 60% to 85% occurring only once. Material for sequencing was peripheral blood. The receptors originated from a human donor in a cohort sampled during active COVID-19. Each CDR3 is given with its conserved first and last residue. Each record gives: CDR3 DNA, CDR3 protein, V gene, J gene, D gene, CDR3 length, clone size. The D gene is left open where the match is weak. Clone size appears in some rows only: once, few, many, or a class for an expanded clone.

cdr3_nt: TGTGCCAGCAGTGTAGCGGGAGGGCCATACGAGCAGTACTTC
cdr3_aa: CASSVAGGPYEQYF
v_call: TRBV6-1
j_call: TRBJ2-7
d_call: TRBD2
cdr3_length: 14
clone_size: once

cdr3_nt: TGTGCCAGCAGCATAAACACTGAAGCTTTCTTT
cdr3_aa: CASSINTEAFF
v_call: TRBV7-8
j_call: TRBJ1-1
d_call: -
cdr3_length: 11
clone_size: -

cdr3_nt: TGTGCCAGCTCACAGGGAGGGGAGACTGAAGCTTTCTTT
cdr3_aa: CASSQGGETEAFF
v_call: TRBV18
j_call: TRBJ1-1
d_call: -
cdr3_length: 13
clone_size: -

cdr3_nt: TGTGCCAGCAGTGATCCTAGCGGGGGAAGTTTCCCCTACAATGAGCAGTTCTTC
cdr3_aa: CASSDPSGGSFPYNEQFF
v_call: TRBV6-1
j_call: TRBJ2-1
d_call: TRBD2
cdr3_length: 18
clone_size: -

cdr3_nt: TGCAGCGTTGATCTTCCTAGCGGGAGGTACAATGAGCAGTTCTTC
cdr3_aa: CSVDLPSGRYNEQFF
v_call: TRBV29-1
j_call: TRBJ2-1
d_call: TRBD2
cdr3_length: 15
clone_size: -

cdr3_nt: TGTGCCAGCAGTTACCCCAGGGCCCTTCACAGCACTGAAGCTTTCTTT
cdr3_aa: CASSYPRALHSTEAFF
v_call: TRBV6-5
j_call: TRBJ1-1
d_call: -
cdr3_length: 16
clone_size: -

cdr3_nt: TGTGCCAGCAGGAGCGGAGTCCCCTACGAGCAGTACTTC
cdr3_aa: CASRSGVPYEQYF
v_call: TRBV6-6
j_call: TRBJ2-7
d_call: -
cdr3_length: 13
clone_size: -

cdr3_nt: TGTGCCAGCAGTAGATTGATTTTTCCAGGGGGATACGAGCAGTACTTC
cdr3_aa: CASSRLIFPGGYEQYF
v_call: TRBV28
j_call: TRBJ2-7
d_call: TRBD1
cdr3_length: 16
clone_size: -

cdr3_nt: TGTGCCAGCAGATTTAACTACGAGCAGTACTTC
cdr3_aa: CASRFNYEQYF
v_call: TRBV28
j_call: TRBJ2-7
d_call: -
cdr3_length: 11
clone_size: -

cdr3_nt: TGTGCCAGCAGTTTAATGGCACAGGGGCAGAACACTGAAGCTTTCTTT
cdr3_aa: CASSLMAQGQNTEAFF
v_call: TRBV28
j_call: TRBJ1-1
d_call: TRBD1
cdr3_length: 16
clone_size: -

cdr3_nt: TGTGCCAGCAATCGAGGGGCAGGGGCCAGGGAAAAACTGTTTTTT
cdr3_aa: CASNRGAGAREKLFF
v_call: TRBV9
j_call: TRBJ1-4
d_call: -
cdr3_length: 15
clone_size: -

cdr3_nt: TGCGCCAGCAGGCCGGGACAGGAAACAGATACGCAGTATTTT
cdr3_aa: CASRPGQETDTQYF
v_call: TRBV5-1
j_call: TRBJ2-3
d_call: TRBD1
cdr3_length: 14
clone_size: -

cdr3_nt: TGTGCCAGCAGCTTAATTGGACAGGCTACAAAAGAGACCCAGTACTTC
cdr3_aa: CASSLIGQATKETQYF
v_call: TRBV7-3
j_call: TRBJ2-5
d_call: TRBD1
cdr3_length: 16
clone_size: -

cdr3_nt: TGTGCCAGCAGCACCGTATTCGATGATAGCGGGAGACCCACAGATACGCAGTATTTT
cdr3_aa: CASSTVFDDSGRPTDTQYF
v_call: TRBV11-2
j_call: TRBJ2-3
d_call: TRBD2
cdr3_length: 19
clone_size: -

cdr3_nt: TGTGCCAGCAGCCGGACTAGCGGGCCCCCCGCCTACAATGAGCAGTTCTTC
cdr3_aa: CASSRTSGPPAYNEQFF
v_call: TRBV9
j_call: TRBJ2-1
d_call: TRBD2
cdr3_length: 17
clone_size: -

cdr3_nt: TGTGCCACCAGCAGAGGGCCCACCGGGGAGCTGTTTTTT
cdr3_aa: CATSRGPTGELFF
v_call: TRBV15
j_call: TRBJ2-2
d_call: -
cdr3_length: 13
clone_size: -

cdr3_nt: TGTGCCAGCAGTTTATTTAGCGGGAGTTCGGACACCGTTACGCAGTATTTT
cdr3_aa: CASSLFSGSSDTVTQYF
v_call: TRBV28
j_call: TRBJ2-3
d_call: TRBD2
cdr3_length: 17
clone_size: -

cdr3_nt: TGTGCCAGCAGCACGACAGCGGGGGGCTATAATTCACCCCTCCACTTT
cdr3_aa: CASSTTAGGYNSPLHF
v_call: TRBV11-2
j_call: TRBJ1-6
d_call: -
cdr3_length: 16
clone_size: few

cdr3_nt: TGTGCCACCAGCAGAGGAACCGGGACTAGCGCAAAGCAGTTCTTC
cdr3_aa: CATSRGTGTSAKQFF
v_call: TRBV15
j_call: TRBJ2-1
d_call: TRBD2
cdr3_length: 15
clone_size: -

cdr3_nt: TGTGCCTGGAGTGTACCCAGGGGAGAGCAGTATTTT
cdr3_aa: CAWSVPRGEQYF
v_call: TRBV30
j_call: TRBJ2-3
d_call: -
cdr3_length: 12
clone_size: -

cdr3_nt: TGTGCCAGCAGCTTGGCGGAGTACGAGCAGTACTTC
cdr3_aa: CASSLAEYEQYF
v_call: TRBV5-6
j_call: TRBJ2-7
d_call: -
cdr3_length: 12
clone_size: -

cdr3_nt: TGTGCCAGCACCTCCGGGACATCGTACTATGGCTACACCTTC
cdr3_aa: CASTSGTSYYGYTF
v_call: TRBV13
j_call: TRBJ1-2
d_call: -
cdr3_length: 14
clone_size: -

cdr3_nt: TGTGCCAGCAGCCCTACTTCACTAGGAACTAGCACAGATACGCAGTATTTT
cdr3_aa: CASSPTSLGTSTDTQYF
v_call: TRBV4-2
j_call: TRBJ2-3
d_call: -
cdr3_length: 17
clone_size: few

cdr3_nt: TGTGCCAGTAGTCCCCTGCGAGGATCCACCTACGAGCAGTACTTC
cdr3_aa: CASSPLRGSTYEQYF
v_call: TRBV19
j_call: TRBJ2-7
d_call: -
cdr3_length: 15
clone_size: -

cdr3_nt: TGTGCCAGCAGCACCTATCCGAACACTGAAGCTTTCTTT
cdr3_aa: CASSTYPNTEAFF
v_call: TRBV5-6
j_call: TRBJ1-1
d_call: -
cdr3_length: 13
clone_size: -

cdr3_nt: TGTGCCACCAGCAGGGGACTAGCGAGGAATGAGCAGTTCTTC
cdr3_aa: CATSRGLARNEQFF
v_call: TRBV15
j_call: TRBJ2-1
d_call: TRBD2
cdr3_length: 14
clone_size: few

cdr3_nt: TGTGCCAGCAGTCGGACTAGCGGGTACGAGCAGTACTTC
cdr3_aa: CASSRTSGYEQYF
v_call: TRBV6-5
j_call: TRBJ2-7
d_call: TRBD2
cdr3_length: 13
clone_size: -

cdr3_nt: TGTGCCACCAGCAGAGATCGGGGTCCCGGGGCCAACGTCCTGACTTTC
cdr3_aa: CATSRDRGPGANVLTF
v_call: TRBV15
j_call: TRBJ2-6
d_call: -
cdr3_length: 16
clone_size: -

cdr3_nt: TGCAGCGTTGACCTACCCTATTCCTACAATGAGCAGTTCTTC
cdr3_aa: CSVDLPYSYNEQFF
v_call: TRBV29-1
j_call: TRBJ2-1
d_call: -
cdr3_length: 14
clone_size: -

cdr3_nt: TGTGCCAGCAGCTACTTTACTGATTCACCCCTCCACTTT
cdr3_aa: CASSYFTDSPLHF
v_call: TRBV11-2
j_call: TRBJ1-6
d_call: -
cdr3_length: 13
clone_size: few

cdr3_nt: TGTGCCATCAGGGAGACAGGGGGGAACCAGCCCCAGCATTTT
cdr3_aa: CAIRETGGNQPQHF
v_call: TRBV10-3
j_call: TRBJ1-5
d_call: TRBD1
cdr3_length: 14
clone_size: -

cdr3_nt: TGCAGTGCTAGTTTTGGACTAGGCTTCACAGATACGCAGTATTTT
cdr3_aa: CSASFGLGFTDTQYF
v_call: TRBV20-1
j_call: TRBJ2-3
d_call: TRBD2
cdr3_length: 15
clone_size: -

cdr3_nt: TGCGCCAGCAGCTTGACGCTAGCGGGAGTGGGTGGCACCGGGGAGCTGTTTTTT
cdr3_aa: CASSLTLAGVGGTGELFF
v_call: TRBV5-1
j_call: TRBJ2-2
d_call: TRBD2
cdr3_length: 18
clone_size: -

cdr3_nt: TGTGCCAGCAGCAAGGGGGGACAGACCGACTCCTACGAGCAGTACTTC
cdr3_aa: CASSKGGQTDSYEQYF
v_call: TRBV21-1
j_call: TRBJ2-7
d_call: -
cdr3_length: 16
clone_size: -

cdr3_nt: TGTGCCAGCAGTTACCCCCAGGGGGCAAGGGAAAAACTGTTTTTT
cdr3_aa: CASSYPQGAREKLFF
v_call: TRBV6-6
j_call: TRBJ1-4
d_call: TRBD1
cdr3_length: 15
clone_size: -

cdr3_nt: TGCGCCAGCAGCCAAGGTAGGCTAGCGGGGATCAATGAGCAGTTCTTC
cdr3_aa: CASSQGRLAGINEQFF
v_call: TRBV4-1
j_call: TRBJ2-1
d_call: TRBD2
cdr3_length: 16
clone_size: -

cdr3_nt: TGTGCCAGTAGACCCCCGGGGAACCTGAATCAGCCCCAGCATTTT
cdr3_aa: CASRPPGNLNQPQHF
v_call: TRBV19
j_call: TRBJ1-5
d_call: -
cdr3_length: 15
clone_size: -

cdr3_nt: TGTGCCAGCAGCTTAACGCTTGGGGCGACTGAAGCTTTCTTT
cdr3_aa: CASSLTLGATEAFF
v_call: TRBV7-8
j_call: TRBJ1-1
d_call: -
cdr3_length: 14
clone_size: -

cdr3_nt: TGTGCCAGCAGCGAAACTAGCGGGAGATCCTACGAGCAGTACTTC
cdr3_aa: CASSETSGRSYEQYF
v_call: TRBV4-2
j_call: TRBJ2-7
d_call: TRBD2
cdr3_length: 15
clone_size: -

cdr3_nt: TGTGCCAGCAGTTCTAGCGGGCCACAAGAGACCCAGTACTTC
cdr3_aa: CASSSSGPQETQYF
v_call: TRBV7-9
j_call: TRBJ2-5
d_call: TRBD2
cdr3_length: 14
clone_size: -